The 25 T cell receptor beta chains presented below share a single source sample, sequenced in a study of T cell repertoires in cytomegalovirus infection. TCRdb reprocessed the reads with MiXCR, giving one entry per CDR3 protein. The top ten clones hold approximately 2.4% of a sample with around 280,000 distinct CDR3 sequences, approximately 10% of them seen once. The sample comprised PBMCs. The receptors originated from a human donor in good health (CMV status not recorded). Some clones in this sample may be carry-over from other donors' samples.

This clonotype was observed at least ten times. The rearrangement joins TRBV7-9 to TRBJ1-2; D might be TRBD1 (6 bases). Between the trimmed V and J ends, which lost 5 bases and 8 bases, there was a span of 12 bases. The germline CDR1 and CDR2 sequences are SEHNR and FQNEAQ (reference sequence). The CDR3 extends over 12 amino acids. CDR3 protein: CASSLQGIGYTF. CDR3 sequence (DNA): TGTGCCAGCAGCCTACAGGGTATCGGCTACACCTTC.

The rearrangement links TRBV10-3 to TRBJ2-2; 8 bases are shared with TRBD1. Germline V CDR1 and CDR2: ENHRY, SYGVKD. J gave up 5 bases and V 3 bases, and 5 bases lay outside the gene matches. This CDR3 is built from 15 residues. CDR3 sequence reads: CAISDRGPRTGELFF. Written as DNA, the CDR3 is TGTGCCATCAGTGACAGGGGGCCAAGGACCGGGGAGCTGTTTTTT.

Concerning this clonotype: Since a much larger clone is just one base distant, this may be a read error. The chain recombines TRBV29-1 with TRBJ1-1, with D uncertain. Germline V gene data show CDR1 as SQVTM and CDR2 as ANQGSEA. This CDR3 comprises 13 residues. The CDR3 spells CSVKLRWNTETFF. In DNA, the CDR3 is TGCAGCGTTAAGCTTAGGTGGAACACTGAAACTTTCTTT.

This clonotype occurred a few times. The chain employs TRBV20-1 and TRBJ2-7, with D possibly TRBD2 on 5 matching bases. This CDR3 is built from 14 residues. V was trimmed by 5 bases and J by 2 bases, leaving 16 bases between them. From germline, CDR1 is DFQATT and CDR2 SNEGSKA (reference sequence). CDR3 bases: TGCAGTGCTCACCTCCGGGGTCAGCCCTACGAGCAGTACTTC. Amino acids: CSAHLRGQPYEQYF.

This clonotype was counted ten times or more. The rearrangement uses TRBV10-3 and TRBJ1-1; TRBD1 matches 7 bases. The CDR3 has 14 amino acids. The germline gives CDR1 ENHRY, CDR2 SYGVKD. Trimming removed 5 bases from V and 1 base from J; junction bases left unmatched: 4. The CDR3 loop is CAISTGARNTEAFF. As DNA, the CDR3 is TGTGCCATCAGTACAGGGGCGAGGAACACTGAAGCTTTCTTT.

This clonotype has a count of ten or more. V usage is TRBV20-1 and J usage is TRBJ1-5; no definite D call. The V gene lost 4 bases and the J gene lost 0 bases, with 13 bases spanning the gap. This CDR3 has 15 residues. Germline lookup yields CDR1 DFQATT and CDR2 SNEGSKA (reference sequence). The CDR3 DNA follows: TGCAGTGCTACATACAGATCGTATAGCAATCAGCCCCAGCATTTT. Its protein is CSATYRSYSNQPQHF.

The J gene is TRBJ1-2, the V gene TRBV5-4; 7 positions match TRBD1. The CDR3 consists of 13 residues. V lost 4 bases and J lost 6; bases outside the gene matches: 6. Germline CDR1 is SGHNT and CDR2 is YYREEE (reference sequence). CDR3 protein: CASSIDRVNGYTF. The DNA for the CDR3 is TGTGCCAGCAGCATCGACAGGGTGAATGGCTACACCTTC.

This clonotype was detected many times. CDR3 amino acids: CSVGWGARSYEQYF. CDR3 DNA: TGCAGCGTGGGCTGGGGGGCGCGCTCCTACGAGCAGTACTTC. V usage is TRBV29-1 and J usage is TRBJ2-7; D possibly uses TRBD1 or TRBD2 (6 bases each). With 6 bases removed from V and 0 bases from J, the gap between germline ends came to 15 bases. CDR1 is SQVTM and CDR2 is ANQGSEA in the germline V gene. CDR3 size: 14 residues.

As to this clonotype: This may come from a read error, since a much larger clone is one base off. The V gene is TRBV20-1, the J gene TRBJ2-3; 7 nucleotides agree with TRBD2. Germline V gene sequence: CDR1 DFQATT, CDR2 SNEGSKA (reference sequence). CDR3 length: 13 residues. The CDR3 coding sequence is TGCAGTGTTAGAGGCGGGGGTGGAGATACGCAGTATTTT. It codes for CSVRGGGGDTQYF.

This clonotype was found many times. The CDR3 DNA reads as TGTGCCAGCACCGAGGGGTGGGCGGGGGAGTTCCAAGAGACCCAGTACTTC. It specifies CASTEGWAGEFQETQYF. The V and J genes are TRBV6-1 and TRBJ2-5; TRBD2 aligns across 7 bases. Germline V gene sequence: CDR1 MNHNS, CDR2 SASEGT. The CDR3 runs to 17 residues. V lost 7 bases, J lost 1 base, and 15 bases stayed unmatched.

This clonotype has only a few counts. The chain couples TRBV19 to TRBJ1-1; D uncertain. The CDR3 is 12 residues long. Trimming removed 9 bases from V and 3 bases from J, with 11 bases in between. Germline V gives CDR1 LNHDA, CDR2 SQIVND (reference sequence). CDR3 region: CASQSGYTEAFF. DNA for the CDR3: TGTGCCAGCCAGTCGGGCTACACTGAAGCTTTCTTT.

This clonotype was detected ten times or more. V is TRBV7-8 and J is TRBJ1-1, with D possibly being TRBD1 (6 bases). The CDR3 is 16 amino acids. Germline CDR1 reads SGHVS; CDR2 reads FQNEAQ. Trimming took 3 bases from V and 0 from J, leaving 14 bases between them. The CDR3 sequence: CASSFQARGMNTEAFF. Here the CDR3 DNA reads TGTGCCAGCAGCTTCCAGGCCAGGGGAATGAACACTGAAGCTTTCTTT. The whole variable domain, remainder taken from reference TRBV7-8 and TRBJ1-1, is GAGVSQSPRYKVAKRGQDVALRCDPISGHVSLFWYQQALGQGPEFLTYFQNEAQLDKSGLPSDRFFAERPEGSVSTLKIQRTQQEDSAVYLCASSFQARGMNTEAFFGQGTRLTVV.

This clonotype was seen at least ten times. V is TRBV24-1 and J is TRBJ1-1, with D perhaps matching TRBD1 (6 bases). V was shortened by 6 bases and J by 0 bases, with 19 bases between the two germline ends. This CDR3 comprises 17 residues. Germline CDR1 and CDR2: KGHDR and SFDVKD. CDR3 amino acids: CATSPLHRDKMNTEAFF. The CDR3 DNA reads TGTGCCACCAGTCCTCTCCATAGGGACAAGATGAACACTGAAGCTTTCTTT.

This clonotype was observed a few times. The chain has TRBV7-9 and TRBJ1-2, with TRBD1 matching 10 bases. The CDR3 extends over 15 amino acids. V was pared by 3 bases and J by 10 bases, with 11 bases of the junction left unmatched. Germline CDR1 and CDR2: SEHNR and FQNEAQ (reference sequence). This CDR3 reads CASSFGDRGEGDYTF. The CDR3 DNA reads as TGTGCCAGCAGCTTTGGGGACAGGGGAGAAGGCGACTACACCTTC. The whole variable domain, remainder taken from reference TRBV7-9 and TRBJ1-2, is DTGVSQNPRHKITKRGQNVTFRCDPISEHNRLYWYRQTLGQGPEFLTYFQNEAQLEKSRLLSDRFSAERPKGSFSTLEIQRTEQGDSAMYLCASSFGDRGEGDYTFGSGTRLTVV.

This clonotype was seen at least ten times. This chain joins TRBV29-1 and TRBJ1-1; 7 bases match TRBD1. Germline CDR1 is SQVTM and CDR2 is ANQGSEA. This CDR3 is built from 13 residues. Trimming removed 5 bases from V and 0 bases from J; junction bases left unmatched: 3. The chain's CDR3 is CSVWTGMNTEAFF. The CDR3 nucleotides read TGCAGCGTTTGGACAGGAATGAACACTGAAGCTTTCTTT.

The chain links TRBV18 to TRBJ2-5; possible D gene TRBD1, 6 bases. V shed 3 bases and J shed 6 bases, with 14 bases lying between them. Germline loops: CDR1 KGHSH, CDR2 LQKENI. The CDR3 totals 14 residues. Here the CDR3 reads CASSPRTESQTQYF. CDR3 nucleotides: TGTGCCAGCTCACCGAGGACAGAATCCCAGACCCAGTACTTC.

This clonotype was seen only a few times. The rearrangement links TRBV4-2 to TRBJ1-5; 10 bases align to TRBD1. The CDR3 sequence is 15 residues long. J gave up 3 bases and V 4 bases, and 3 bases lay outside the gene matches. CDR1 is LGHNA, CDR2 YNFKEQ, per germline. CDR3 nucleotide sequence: TGTGCCAGCAGCCGAGGACAGGGGGACAATCAGCCCCAGCATTTT. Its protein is CASSRGQGDNQPQHF.

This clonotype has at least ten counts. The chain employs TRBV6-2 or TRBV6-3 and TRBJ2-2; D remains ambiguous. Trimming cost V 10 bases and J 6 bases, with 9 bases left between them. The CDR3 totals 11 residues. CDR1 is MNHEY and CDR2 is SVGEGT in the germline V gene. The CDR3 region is CATGWAGELFF. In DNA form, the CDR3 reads TGTGCCACAGGCTGGGCCGGGGAGCTGTTTTTT.

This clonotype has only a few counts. The CDR3 region is CASSLGTAAYEQYV. The CDR3 DNA follows: TGTGCCAGCAGCCTAGGGACGGCGGCCTACGAGCAGTACGTC. This chain joins TRBV7-2 and TRBJ2-7; D may correspond to TRBD1 or TRBD2 (5 bases each). Trimming took off 5 bases at V and 2 bases at J, with 13 bases between the two ends. Germline CDR1 and CDR2: SGHTA and FQGNSA. The CDR3 sequence is 14 residues long.

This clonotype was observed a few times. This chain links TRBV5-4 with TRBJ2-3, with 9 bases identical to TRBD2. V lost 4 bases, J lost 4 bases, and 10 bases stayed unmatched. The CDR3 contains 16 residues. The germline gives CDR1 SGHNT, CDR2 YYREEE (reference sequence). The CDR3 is CASSPIAGEVADTQYF. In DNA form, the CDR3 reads TGTGCCAGCAGCCCAATAGCGGGGGAGGTTGCAGATACGCAGTATTTT.

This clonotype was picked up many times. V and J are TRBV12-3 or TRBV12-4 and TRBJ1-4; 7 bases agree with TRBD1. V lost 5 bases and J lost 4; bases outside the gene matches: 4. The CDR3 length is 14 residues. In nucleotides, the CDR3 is TGTGCCAGCAGTGTCAGACAGGGTAATGAAAAACTGTTTTTT. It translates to CASSVRQGNEKLFF.

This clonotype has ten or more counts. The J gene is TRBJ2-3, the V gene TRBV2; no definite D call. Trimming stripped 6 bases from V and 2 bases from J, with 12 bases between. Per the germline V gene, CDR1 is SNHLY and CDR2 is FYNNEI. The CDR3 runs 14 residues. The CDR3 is CASRITTPTDTQYF. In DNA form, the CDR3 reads TGTGCCAGCAGAATAACTACTCCCACAGATACGCAGTATTTT.

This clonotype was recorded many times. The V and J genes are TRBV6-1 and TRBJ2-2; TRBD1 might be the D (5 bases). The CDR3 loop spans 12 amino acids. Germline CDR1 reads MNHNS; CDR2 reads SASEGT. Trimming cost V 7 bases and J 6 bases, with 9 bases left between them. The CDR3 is CASTKGPGELFF. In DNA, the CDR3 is TGTGCCAGCACCAAGGGGCCCGGGGAGCTGTTTTTT.

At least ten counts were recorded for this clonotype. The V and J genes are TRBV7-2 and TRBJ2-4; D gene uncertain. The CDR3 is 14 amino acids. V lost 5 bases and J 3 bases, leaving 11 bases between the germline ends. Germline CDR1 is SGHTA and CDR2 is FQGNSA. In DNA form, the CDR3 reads TGTGCCAGCAGCCAAGATAAGGGCAAAAACATTCAGTACTTC. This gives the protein CASSQDKGKNIQYF.

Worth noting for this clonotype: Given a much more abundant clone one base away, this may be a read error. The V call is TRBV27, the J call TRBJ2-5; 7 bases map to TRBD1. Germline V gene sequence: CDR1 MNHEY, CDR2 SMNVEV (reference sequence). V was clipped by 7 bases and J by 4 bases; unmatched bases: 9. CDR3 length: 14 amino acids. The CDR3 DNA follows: TGTGCCAGCAAGAAGGGGACAGTCCGAGAGACCCAGTACTTC. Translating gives CASKKGTVRETQYF.